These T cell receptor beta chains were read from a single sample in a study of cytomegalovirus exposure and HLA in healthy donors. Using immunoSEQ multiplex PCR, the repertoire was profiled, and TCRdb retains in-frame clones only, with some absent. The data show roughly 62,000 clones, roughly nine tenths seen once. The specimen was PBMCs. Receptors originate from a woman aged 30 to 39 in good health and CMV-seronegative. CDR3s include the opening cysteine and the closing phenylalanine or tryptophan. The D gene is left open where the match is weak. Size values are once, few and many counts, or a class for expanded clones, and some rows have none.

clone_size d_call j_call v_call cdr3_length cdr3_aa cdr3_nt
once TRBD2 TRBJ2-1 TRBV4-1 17 CASSQAPLAGPRNEQFF TGCGCCAGCAGCCAGGCGCCCCTAGCGGGCCCTCGCAATGAGCAGTTCTTC
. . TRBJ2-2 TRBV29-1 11 CSVIVTGELFF TGCAGCGTTATAGTTACCGGGGAGCTGTTTTTT
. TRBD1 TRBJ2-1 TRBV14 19 CASSPGQGLNGTSKDEQFF TGTGCCAGCAGCCCTGGACAGGGTCTGAACGGGACGAGTAAGGATGAGCAGTTCTTC
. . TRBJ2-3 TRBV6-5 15 CASSRTPEGTDTQYF TGTGCCAGCAGCCGCACCCCCGAGGGTACAGATACGCAGTATTTT
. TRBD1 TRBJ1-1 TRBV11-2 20 CASSLEGTGYARGRNTEAFF TGTGCCAGCAGCTTAGAGGGGACAGGGTATGCTCGCGGGCGAAACACTGAAGCTTTCTTT
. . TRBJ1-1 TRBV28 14 CASSLGGTNTEAFF TGTGCCAGCAGTTTGGGGGGAACGAACACTGAAGCTTTCTTT
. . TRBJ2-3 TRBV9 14 CASSVRGSTDTQYF TGTGCCAGCAGCGTAAGAGGGAGCACAGATACGCAGTATTTT
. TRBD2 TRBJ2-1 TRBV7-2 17 CASSALLAGGPYNEQFF TGTGCCAGCAGCGCCCTACTAGCGGGAGGGCCCTACAATGAGCAGTTCTTC
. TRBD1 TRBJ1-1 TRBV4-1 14 CASSQESGGTEAFF TGCGCCAGCAGCCAAGAGTCAGGGGGCACTGAAGCTTTCTTT
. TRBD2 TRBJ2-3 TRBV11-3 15 CASSLGLVGTDTQYF TGTGCCAGCAGCTTGGGACTAGTAGGCACAGATACGCAGTATTTT
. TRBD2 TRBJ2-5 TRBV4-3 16 CASSPDGAGGGETQYF TGCGCCAGCAGCCCCGACGGAGCGGGAGGAGGAGAGACCCAGTACTTC
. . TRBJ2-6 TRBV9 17 CASSGGAGNSGANVLTF TGTGCCAGCAGCGGCGGGGCAGGGAACTCTGGGGCCAACGTCCTGACTTTC
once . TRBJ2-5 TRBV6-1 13 CASSVGGLGTQYF TGTGCCAGCAGTGTCGGGGGGCTGGGGACCCAGTACTTC
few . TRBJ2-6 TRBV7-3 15 CASSAEATGANVLTF TGTGCCAGCAGCGCCGAAGCGACGGGGGCCAACGTCCTGACTTTC
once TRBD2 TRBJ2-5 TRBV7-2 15 CASSFVGGPGETQYF TGTGCCAGCAGCTTTGTGGGAGGGCCAGGAGAGACCCAGTACTTC
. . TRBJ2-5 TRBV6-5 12 CASSYSVGTQYF TGTGCCAGCAGTTACTCGGTCGGTACCCAGTACTTC
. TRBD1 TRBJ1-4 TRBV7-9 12 CASTQGGEKLFF TGTGCCAGCACCCAGGGGGGTGAAAAACTGTTTTTT
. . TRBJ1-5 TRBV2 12 CASSYSNQPQHF TGTGCCAGCAGTTACTCGAACCAGCCCCAGCATTTT
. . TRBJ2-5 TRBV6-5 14 CASSYSFPQETQYF TGTGCCAGCAGTTACTCGTTCCCTCAAGAGACCCAGTACTTC
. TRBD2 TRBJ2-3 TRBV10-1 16 CASSLGTSGSTDTQYF TGCGCCAGCAGCCTCGGGACTAGCGGGAGCACAGATACGCAGTATTTT
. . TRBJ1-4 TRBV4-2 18 CASRSAGASGETNEKLFF TGTGCCAGCAGGTCGGCTGGGGCCTCCGGCGAGACTAATGAAAAACTGTTTTTT
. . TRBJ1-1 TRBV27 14 CASSPYTTDTEAFF TGTGCCAGCAGTCCCTATACGACAGACACTGAAGCTTTCTTT
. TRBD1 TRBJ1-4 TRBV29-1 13 CSVGGTGNEKLFF TGCAGCGTCGGCGGGACAGGGAATGAAAAACTGTTTTTT
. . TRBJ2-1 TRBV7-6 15 CASSRGGEALHEQFF TGTGCCAGCAGCCGAGGGGGGGAGGCTCTCCATGAGCAGTTCTTC
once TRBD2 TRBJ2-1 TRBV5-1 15 CASSPGTSGSNEQFF TGCGCCAGCAGCCCCGGGACTAGCGGAAGCAATGAGCAGTTCTTC
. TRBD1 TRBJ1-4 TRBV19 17 CASSSDSGTGGREKLFF TGTGCCAGTAGTTCCGATTCCGGGACAGGAGGGCGCGAAAAACTGTTTTTT
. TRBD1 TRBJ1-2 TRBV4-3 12 CASSQEGGGYTF TGCGCCAGCAGCCAAGAAGGGGGCGGCTACACCTTC
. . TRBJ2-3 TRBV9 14 CASSGSGSTDTQYF TGTGCCAGCAGCGGGAGCGGGAGCACAGATACGCAGTATTTT
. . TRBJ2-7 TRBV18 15 CASSALATGEYEQYF TGTGCCAGCTCAGCCTTAGCGACAGGCGAGTACGAGCAGTACTTC
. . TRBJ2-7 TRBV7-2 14 CASSSALGGYEQYF TGTGCCAGCAGCTCGGCCCTGGGAGGCTACGAGCAGTACTTC
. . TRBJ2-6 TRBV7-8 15 CASSLVTRGANVLTF TGTGCCAGCAGCTTAGTCACGCGTGGGGCCAACGTCCTGACTTTC
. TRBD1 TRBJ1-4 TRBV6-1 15 CASSEAEGAVEKLFF TGTGCCAGCAGTGAAGCGGAGGGGGCGGTTGAAAAACTGTTTTTT
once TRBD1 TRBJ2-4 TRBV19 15 CASSRDREAKNIQYF TGTGCCAGTAGTAGAGACAGGGAAGCCAAAAACATTCAGTACTTC
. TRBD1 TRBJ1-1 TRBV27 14 CASSLSTGGAEAFF TGTGCCAGCAGTTTATCGACAGGGGGGGCTGAAGCTTTCTTT
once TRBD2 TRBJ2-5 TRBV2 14 CASTRLAGLETQYF TGTGCCAGCACGAGACTAGCGGGATTAGAGACCCAGTACTTC
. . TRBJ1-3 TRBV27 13 CASSKTGGNTIYF TGTGCCAGCAGTAAAACAGGGGGAAACACCATATATTTT
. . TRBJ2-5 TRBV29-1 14 CSVEGQSLQETQYF TGCAGCGTTGAAGGACAGAGTCTGCAAGAGACCCAGTACTTC
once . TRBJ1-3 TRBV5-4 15 CASSQRQELRNTIYF TGTGCCAGCAGCCAAAGACAGGAATTGAGAAACACCATATATTTT
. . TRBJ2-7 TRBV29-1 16 CSVVGRGNEVPYEQYF TGCAGCGTTGTTGGCAGGGGTAACGAGGTCCCCTACGAGCAGTACTTC
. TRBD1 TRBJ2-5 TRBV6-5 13 CATVTGLQETQYF TGTGCCACCGTGACAGGGCTCCAAGAGACCCAGTACTTC
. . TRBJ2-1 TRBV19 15 CASASDTSTYNEQFF TGTGCCAGTGCTTCGGACACCTCCACCTACAATGAGCAGTTCTTC
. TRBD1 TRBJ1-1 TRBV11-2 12 CASSLGQGEAFF TGTGCCAGCAGCTTAGGACAGGGTGAAGCTTTCTTT
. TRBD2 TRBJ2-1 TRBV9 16 CASSVILVAGRHEQFF TGTGCCAGCAGCGTGATTTTAGTAGCGGGAAGGCATGAGCAGTTCTTC
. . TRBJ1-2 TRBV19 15 CASSIAGALKDGYTF TGTGCCAGTAGTATCGCGGGGGCCTTAAAGGATGGCTACACCTTC
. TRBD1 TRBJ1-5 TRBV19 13 CASSGDRNQPQHF TGTGCCAGTAGCGGGGACAGAAATCAGCCCCAGCATTTT
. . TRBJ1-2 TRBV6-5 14 CASSPEGGVDGYTF TGTGCCAGCAGTCCCGAGGGGGGGGTCGACGGCTACACCTTC
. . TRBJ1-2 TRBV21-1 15 CASNLDPTINYGYTF TGTGCCAGCAACCTCGACCCGACTATCAACTATGGCTACACCTTC
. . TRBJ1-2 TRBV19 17 CASSIHWGGQANYGYTF TGTGCCAGTAGTATCCATTGGGGAGGTCAAGCTAACTATGGCTACACCTTC
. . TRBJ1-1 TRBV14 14 CASSQVVGGSEAFF TGTGCCAGCAGCCAAGTGGTGGGGGGTTCGGAAGCTTTCTTT
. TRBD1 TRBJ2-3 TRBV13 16 CASSPPEGAPIDTQYF TGTGCCAGCAGCCCCCCAGAGGGGGCGCCTATAGATACGCAGTATTTT
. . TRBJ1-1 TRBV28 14 CASSLSQANTEAFF TGTGCCAGCAGTTTATCCCAGGCCAACACTGAAGCTTTCTTT
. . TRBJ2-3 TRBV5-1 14 CASSLGTSTDTQYF TGCGCCAGCAGCTTGGGGACTAGCACAGATACGCAGTATTTT
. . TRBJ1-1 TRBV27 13 CASSLSPLTEAFF TGTGCCAGCAGTTTATCGCCCCTAACTGAAGCTTTCTTT
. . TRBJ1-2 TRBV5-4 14 CASSLNGGGYGYTF TGTGCCAGCAGCTTGAACGGGGGTGGCTATGGCTACACCTTC
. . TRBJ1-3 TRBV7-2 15 CASSLRRSSGNTIYF TGTGCCAGCAGCCTGCGACGGAGCTCTGGAAACACCATATATTTT
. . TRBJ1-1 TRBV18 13 CASSGGGNTEAFF TGTGCCAGCTCAGGGGGGGGGAACACTGAAGCTTTCTTT
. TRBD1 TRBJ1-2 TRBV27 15 CASSLGQGANYGYTF TGTGCCAGCAGTTTGGGACAGGGGGCTAACTATGGCTACACCTTC